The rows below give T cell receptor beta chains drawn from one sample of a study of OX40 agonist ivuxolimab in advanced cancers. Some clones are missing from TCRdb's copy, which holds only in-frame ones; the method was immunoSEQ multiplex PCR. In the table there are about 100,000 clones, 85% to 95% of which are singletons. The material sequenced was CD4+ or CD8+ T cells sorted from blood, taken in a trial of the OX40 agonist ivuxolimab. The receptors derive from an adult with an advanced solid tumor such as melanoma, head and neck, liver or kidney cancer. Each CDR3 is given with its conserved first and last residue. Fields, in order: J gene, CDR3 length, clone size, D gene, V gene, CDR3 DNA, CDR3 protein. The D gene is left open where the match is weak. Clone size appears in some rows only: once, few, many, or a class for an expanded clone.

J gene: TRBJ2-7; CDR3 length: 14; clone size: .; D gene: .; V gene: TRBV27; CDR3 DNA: TGTGCCAGCAGTTTATTAGACAGATTATACGAGCAGTACTTC; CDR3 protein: CASSLLDRLYEQYF
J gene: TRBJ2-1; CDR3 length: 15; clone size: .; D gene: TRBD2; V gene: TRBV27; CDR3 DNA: TGTGCCAGCAGTCTACTAGCGGGCCTACGGAATGAGCAGTTCTTC; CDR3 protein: CASSLLAGLRNEQFF
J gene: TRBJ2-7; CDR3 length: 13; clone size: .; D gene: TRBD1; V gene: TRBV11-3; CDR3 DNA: TGTGCCAGCAGCTGGACAGGATCCTACGAGCAGTACTTC; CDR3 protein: CASSWTGSYEQYF
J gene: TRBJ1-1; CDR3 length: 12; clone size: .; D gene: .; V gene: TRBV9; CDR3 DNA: TGTGCCAGCAGCGTAGGCAGGGGTGAAGCTTTCTTT; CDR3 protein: CASSVGRGEAFF
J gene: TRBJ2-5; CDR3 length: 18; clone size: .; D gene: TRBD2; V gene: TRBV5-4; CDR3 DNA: TGTGCCAGCAGCTTGAATGGACTAGCGGGAGGCTCCCAAGAGACCCAGTACTTC; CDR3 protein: CASSLNGLAGGSQETQYF
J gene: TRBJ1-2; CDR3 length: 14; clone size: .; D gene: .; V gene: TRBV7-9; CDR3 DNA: TGTGCCAGCAGCTTAGAGGCCTCTAACTATGGCTACACCTTC; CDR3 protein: CASSLEASNYGYTF
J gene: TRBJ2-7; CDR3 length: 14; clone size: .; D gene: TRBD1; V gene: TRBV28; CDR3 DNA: TGTGCCAGCAGTGTCAGGGGGAGAGGCTACGAGCAGTACTTC; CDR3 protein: CASSVRGRGYEQYF
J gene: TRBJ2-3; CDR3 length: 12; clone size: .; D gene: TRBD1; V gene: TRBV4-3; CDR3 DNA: TGCGCCAGCACCGACAGGGGCGATACGCAGTATTTT; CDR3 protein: CASTDRGDTQYF
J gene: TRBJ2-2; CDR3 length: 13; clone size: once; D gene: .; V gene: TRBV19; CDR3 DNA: TGTGCCAGTAGTGGTAGCGACTCCGGGGAGCTGTTTTTT; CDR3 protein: CASSGSDSGELFF
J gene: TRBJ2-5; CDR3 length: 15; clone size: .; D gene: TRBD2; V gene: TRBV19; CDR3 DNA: TGTGCCAGTAGTAATAGCGGGTACCTGCAAGAGACCCAGTACTTC; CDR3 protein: CASSNSGYLQETQYF
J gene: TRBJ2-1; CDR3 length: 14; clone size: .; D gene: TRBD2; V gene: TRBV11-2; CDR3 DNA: TGTGCCAGCAGCTTAGGACTAGCGGGGGATGAGCAGTTCTTC; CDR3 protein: CASSLGLAGDEQFF
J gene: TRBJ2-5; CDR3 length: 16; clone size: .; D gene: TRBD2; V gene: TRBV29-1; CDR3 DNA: TGCAGCGTTGAAGATTGGCGGGGGGCCGACCAAGAGACCCAGTACTTC; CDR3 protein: CSVEDWRGADQETQYF
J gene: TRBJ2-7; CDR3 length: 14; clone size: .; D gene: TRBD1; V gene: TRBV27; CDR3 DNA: TGTGCCAGCAGCTGGGTGGCAGGGGGCGAGGAGCAGTACTTC; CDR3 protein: CASSWVAGGEEQYF
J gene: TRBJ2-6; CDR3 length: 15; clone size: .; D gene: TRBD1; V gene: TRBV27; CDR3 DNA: TGTGCCAGCAGTTTAGGACAGGGTAGGGCCAACGTCCTGACTTTC; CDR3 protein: CASSLGQGRANVLTF
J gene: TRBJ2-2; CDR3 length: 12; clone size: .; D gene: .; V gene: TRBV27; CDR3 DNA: TGTGCCAGCAGTTTAGGTGGCGGGGAGCTGTTTTTT; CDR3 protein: CASSLGGGELFF
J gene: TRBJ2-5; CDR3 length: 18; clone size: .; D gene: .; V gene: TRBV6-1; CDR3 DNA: TGTGCCAGCAGTGCCTCCCAAGGAGGAGGGGCCTACCAAGAGACCCAGTACTTC; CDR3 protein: CASSASQGGGAYQETQYF
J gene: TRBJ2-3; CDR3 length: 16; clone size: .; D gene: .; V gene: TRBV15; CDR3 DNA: TGTGCCACCAGCAGAGGGGCTAACCAGGTGACAGATACGCAGTATTTT; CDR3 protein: CATSRGANQVTDTQYF
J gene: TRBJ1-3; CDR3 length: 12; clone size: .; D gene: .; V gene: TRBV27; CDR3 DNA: TGTGCCAGCGGCGGGGACAGAAACACCATATATTTT; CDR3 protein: CASGGDRNTIYF
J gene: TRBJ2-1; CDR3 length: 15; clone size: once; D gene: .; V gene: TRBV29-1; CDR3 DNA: TGCAGCGTTCCTAATAATAGGGGACCCCACAATGAGCAGTTCTTC; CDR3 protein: CSVPNNRGPHNEQFF
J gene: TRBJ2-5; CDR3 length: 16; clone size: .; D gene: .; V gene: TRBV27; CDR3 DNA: TGTGCCAGCAGTTTAGAAGGACCTCAGGGGTGGGAGACCCAGTACTTC; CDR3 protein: CASSLEGPQGWETQYF
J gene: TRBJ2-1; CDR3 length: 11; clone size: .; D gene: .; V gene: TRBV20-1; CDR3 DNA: TGCAGTGCTAGAGAAGTGTTTCTTGAGTTCTTC; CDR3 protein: CSAREVFLEFF
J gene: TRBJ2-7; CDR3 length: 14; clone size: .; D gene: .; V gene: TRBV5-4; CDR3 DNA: TGTGCCAGCAGCTTGGACCTCGGAACCTACGAGCAGTACTTC; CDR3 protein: CASSLDLGTYEQYF
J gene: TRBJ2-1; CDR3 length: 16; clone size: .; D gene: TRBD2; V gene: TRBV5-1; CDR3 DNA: TGCGCCAGCAGCTTGGGGACTAGCGGGAGTTACAATGAGCAGTTCTTC; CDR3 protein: CASSLGTSGSYNEQFF
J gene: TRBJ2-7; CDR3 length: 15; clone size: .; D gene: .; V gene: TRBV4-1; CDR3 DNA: TGCGCCAGCAGCCAAGTCTTTAGGAGGCGGTACGAGCAGTACTTC; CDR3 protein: CASSQVFRRRYEQYF
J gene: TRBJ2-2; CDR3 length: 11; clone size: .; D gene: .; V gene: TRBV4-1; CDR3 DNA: TGCGCCAGCAGCCAAGATGAGGAGCTGTTTTTT; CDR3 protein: CASSQDEELFF
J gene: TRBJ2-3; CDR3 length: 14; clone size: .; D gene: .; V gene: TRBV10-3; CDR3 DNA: TGTGCCATCAGTGAGTCCACGGGGATAGTCACGCAGTATTTT; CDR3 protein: CAISESTGIVTQYF
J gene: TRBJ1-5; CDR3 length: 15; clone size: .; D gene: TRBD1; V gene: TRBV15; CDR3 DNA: TGTGCCACCAGTTTAGACAGGGGACCAAGTCAGCCCCAGCATTTT; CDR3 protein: CATSLDRGPSQPQHF
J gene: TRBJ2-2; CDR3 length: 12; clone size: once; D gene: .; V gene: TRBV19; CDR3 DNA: TGTGCCAGTAGTAGCGGGTCAGGGGAGCTGTTTTTT; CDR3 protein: CASSSGSGELFF